This T cell receptor (beta chain) was sequenced during a study of T cell responses to AZD1222 COVID-19 vaccine. Study results and caveats: Spike-spanning, vaccine-associated CD4 TCRs were dominant at 160-218 and 743-854. Clonal diversity may have been underestimated in mostly white British donors.

This CDR3 contains 14 residues. CDR1 and CDR2 (germline): SGHTA, FQGNSA. V shed 5 bases and J 6 bases; nucleotides not matched to a gene: 9. TCRdb keeps only in-frame clones here, not all; method: immunoSEQ multiplex PCR. The sample records 95,000 to 150,000 clones, roughly 88% being singletons. A single count supports this clone. Antigen unknown. The source is an adult who received the AZD1222 COVID-19 vaccine. This chain connects TRBV7-2 to TRBJ1-2; TRBD1 matches 7 bases. Sequencing was performed on peripheral blood, taken 28 days after the second AZD1222 dose. CDR3 amino acids: CASSPQGQANGYTF. The CDR3 DNA sequence: TGTGCCAGCAGCCCACAAGGACAGGCAAATGGCTACACCTTC.